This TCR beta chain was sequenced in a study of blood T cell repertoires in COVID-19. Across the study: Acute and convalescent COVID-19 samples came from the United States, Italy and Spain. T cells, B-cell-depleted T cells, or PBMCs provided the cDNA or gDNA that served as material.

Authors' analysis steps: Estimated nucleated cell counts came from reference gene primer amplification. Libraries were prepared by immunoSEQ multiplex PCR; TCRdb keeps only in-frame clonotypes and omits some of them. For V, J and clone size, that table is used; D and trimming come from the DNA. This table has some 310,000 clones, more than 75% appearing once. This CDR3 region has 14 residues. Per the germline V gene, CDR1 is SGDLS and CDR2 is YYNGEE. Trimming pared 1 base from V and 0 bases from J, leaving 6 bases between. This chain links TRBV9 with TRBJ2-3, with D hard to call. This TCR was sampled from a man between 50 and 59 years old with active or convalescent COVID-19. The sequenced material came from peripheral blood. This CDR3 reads CASSVLASTDTQYF. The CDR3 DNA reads TGTGCCAGCAGCGTATTGGCTAGCACAGATACGCAGTATTTT.